This TCR beta chain is from a study of breast tumors, draining lymph nodes, adjacent tissues. This CDR3 is built from 14 residues. Trimming cost V 3 bases and J 2 bases, with 11 bases left between them. Germline lookup yields CDR1 SGDLS and CDR2 YYNGEE. This clonotype was counted many times. Axillary draining lymph nodes of breast cancer patients supplied the node samples. TCRdb passed the multiplex PCR reads through MiXCR, listing each CDR3 protein once. Among some 170,000 distinct CDR3 sequences listed, 30% to 35% were seen once. This TCR was recovered from a female donor with breast cancer. Some clones in this sample may be carry-over from other donors' samples. The V and J genes are TRBV9 and TRBJ2-5; D gene ambiguous. Sequences were obtained from axillary lymph node tissue. The CDR3 spells CASSGGSLQETQYF. The CDR3 bases are TGTGCCAGCAGCGGGGGAAGTTTACAAGAGACCCAGTACTTC.